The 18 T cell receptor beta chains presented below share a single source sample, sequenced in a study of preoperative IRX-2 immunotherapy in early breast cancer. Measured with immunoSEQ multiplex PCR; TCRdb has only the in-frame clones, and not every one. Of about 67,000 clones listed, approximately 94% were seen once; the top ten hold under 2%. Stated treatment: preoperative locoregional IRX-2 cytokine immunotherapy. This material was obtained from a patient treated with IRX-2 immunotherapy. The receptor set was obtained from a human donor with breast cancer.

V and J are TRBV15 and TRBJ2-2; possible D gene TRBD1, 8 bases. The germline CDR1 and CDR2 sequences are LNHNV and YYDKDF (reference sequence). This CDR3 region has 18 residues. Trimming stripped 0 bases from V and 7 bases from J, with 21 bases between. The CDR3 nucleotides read TGTGCCACCAGCAGAGAAAGGGGGGGACAGGCCAATAACGGGGAGCTGTTTTTT. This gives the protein CATSRERGGQANNGELFF.

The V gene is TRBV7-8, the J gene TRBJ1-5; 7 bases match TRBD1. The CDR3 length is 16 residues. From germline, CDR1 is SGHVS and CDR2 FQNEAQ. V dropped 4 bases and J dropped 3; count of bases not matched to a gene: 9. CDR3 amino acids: CASSSTDRADNQPQHF. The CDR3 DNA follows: TGTGCCAGCAGCTCAACTGACAGGGCAGACAATCAGCCCCAGCATTTT.

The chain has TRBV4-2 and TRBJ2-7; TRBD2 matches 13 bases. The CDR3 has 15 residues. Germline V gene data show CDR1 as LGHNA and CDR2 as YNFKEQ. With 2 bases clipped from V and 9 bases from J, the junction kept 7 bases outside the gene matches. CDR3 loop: CASSQRGLAGVGQYF. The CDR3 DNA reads TGTGCCAGCAGCCAACGTGGACTAGCGGGAGTGGGGCAGTACTTC.

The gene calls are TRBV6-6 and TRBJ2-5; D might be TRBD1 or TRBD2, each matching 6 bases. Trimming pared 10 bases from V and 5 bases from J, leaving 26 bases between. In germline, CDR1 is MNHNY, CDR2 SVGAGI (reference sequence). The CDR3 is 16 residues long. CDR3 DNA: TGTGCCACCGCTATCAGCGGAGGGGGAATTGTGGAGACCCAGTACTTC. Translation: CATAISGGGIVETQYF.

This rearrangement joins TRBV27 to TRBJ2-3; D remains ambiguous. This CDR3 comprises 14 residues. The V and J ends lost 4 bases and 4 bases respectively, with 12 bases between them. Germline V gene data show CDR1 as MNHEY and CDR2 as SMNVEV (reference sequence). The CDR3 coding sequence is TGTGCCAGCAGTTCTTATACCGTCCCAGATACGCAGTATTTT. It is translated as CASSSYTVPDTQYF.

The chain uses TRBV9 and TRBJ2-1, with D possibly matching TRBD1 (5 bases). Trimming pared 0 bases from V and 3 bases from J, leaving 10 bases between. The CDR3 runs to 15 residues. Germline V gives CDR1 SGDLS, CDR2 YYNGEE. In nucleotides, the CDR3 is TGTGCCAGCAGCGTAGCTGGCGACAGCTACAATGAGCAGTTCTTC. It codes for CASSVAGDSYNEQFF.

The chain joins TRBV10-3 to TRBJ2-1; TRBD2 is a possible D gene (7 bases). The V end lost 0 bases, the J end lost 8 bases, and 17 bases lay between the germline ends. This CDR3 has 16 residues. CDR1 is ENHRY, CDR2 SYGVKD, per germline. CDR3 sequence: CAISESLGGGVHEQFF. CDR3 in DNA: TGTGCCATCAGTGAGTCCTTAGGGGGAGGGGTACATGAGCAGTTCTTC.

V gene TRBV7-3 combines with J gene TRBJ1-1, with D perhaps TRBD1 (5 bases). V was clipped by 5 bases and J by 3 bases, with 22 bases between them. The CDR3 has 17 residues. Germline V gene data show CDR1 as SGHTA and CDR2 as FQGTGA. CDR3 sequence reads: CASSDRPGPWEDTEAFF. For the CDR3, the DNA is TGTGCCAGCAGCGACCGACCGGGACCCTGGGAGGACACTGAAGCTTTCTTT.

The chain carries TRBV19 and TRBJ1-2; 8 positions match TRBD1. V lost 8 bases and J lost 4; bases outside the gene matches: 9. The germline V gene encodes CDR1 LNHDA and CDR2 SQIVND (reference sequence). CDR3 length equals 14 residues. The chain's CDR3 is CASCDRGDLYGYTF. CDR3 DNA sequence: TGTGCCAGTTGTGACAGGGGTGACCTCTATGGCTACACCTTC. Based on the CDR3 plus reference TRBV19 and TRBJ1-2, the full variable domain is DGGITQSPKYLFRKEGQNVTLSCEQNLNHDAMYWYRQDPGQGLRLIYYSQIVNDFQKGDIAEGYSVSREKKESFPLTVTSAQKNPTAFYLCASCDRGDLYGYTFGSGTRLTVV.

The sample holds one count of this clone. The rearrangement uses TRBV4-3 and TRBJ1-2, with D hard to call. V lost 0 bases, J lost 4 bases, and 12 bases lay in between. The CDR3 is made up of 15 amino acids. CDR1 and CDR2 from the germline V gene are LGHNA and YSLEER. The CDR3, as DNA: TGCGCCAGCAGCCAAGAGAGGGCGCGGACCTATGGCTACACCTTC. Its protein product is CASSQERARTYGYTF.

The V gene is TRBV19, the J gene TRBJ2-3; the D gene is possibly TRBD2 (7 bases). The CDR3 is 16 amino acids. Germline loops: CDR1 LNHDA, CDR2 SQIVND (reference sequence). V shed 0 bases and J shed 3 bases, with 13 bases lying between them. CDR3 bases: TGTGCCAGTAGTATAGATGGGGGGGCCAGGACAGATACGCAGTATTTT. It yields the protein CASSIDGGARTDTQYF.

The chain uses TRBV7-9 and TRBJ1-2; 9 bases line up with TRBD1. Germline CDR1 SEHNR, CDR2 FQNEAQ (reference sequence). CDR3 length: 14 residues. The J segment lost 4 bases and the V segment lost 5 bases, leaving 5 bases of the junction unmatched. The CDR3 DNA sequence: TGTGCCAGCAGCCCGGGACAGGGAGTCTATGGCTACACCTTC. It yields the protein CASSPGQGVYGYTF.

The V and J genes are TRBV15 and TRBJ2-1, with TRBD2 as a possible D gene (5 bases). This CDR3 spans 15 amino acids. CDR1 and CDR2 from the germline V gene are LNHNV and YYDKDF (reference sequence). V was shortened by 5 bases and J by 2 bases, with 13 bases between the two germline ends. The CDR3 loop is CATSSVEEPYNEQFF. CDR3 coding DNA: TGTGCCACCAGCTCCGTGGAGGAGCCCTACAATGAGCAGTTCTTC.

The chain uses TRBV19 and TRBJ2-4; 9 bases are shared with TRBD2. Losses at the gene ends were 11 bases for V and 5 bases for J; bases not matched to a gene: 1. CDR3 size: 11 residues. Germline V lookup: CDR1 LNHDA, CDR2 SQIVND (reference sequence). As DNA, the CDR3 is TGTGCCGCGGGGGGGGAAAACATTCAGTACTTC. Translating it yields CAAGGENIQYF.

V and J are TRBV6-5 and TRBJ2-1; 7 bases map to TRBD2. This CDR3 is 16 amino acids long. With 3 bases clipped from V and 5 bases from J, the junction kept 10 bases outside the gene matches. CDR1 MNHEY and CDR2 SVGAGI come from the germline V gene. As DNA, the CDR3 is TGTGCCAGCAGTTATTCGGTCCTAAGCGGGGACAATGAGCAGTTCTTC. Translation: CASSYSVLSGDNEQFF.

CDR3 protein: CASSSMDRGLSEQYF. In DNA form, the CDR3 reads TGTGCCAGCAGCTCGATGGACAGGGGGCTTTCCGAGCAGTACTTC. This chain uses TRBV7-8 with TRBJ2-7, with 11 positions matching TRBD1. V gave up 4 bases and J gave up 6 bases; unmatched junction bases: 8. Germline-derived CDR1 and CDR2 are SGHVS and FQNEAQ. The length of the CDR3 is 15 residues.

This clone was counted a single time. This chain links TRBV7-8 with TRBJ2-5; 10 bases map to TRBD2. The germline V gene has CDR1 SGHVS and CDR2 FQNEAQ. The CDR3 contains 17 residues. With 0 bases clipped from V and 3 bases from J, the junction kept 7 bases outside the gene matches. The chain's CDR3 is CASSLAPASGGKETQYF. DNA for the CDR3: TGTGCCAGCAGCTTAGCGCCGGCTAGCGGGGGAAAAGAGACCCAGTACTTC.

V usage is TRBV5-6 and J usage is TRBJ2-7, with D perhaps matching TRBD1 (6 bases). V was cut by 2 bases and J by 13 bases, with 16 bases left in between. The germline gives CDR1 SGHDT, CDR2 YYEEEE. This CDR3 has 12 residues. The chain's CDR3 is CASSFKNRERYF. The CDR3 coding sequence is TGTGCCAGCAGCTTCAAGAACAGGGAGAGATACTTC.